The clone carrying this T cell receptor (beta chain) was counted many times. Its target is not known. This sample is part of a study of early T cells in non-severe SARS-CoV-2 infection. Across the study: Sequencing input comprised bulk RNA from unsorted whole blood; chain pairing was not available.

The CDR3 sequence is 19 residues long. After removal of 11 bases from V and 0 bases from J, the junction contained 19 bases not matched to a gene. Germline V gene sequence: CDR1 MNHNS, CDR2 SASEGT. Study outcomes and limitations: VDJdb-based matching was biased toward anti-spike CD8 responses and missed private and CD4 specificities.

Unique molecular identifiers were added to individual cDNA molecules. MiXCR, run by TCRdb on the 5' RACE reads, gives a single entry per CDR3 protein. The sample holds about 70,000 distinct CDR3 sequences, more than 4% seen once. The receptor was isolated from an adult who was a healthcare worker with PCR-confirmed SARS-CoV-2 infection or an uninfected control (not recorded which). The chain uses TRBV6-1 and TRBJ2-1; 10 bases align to TRBD2. The specimen was whole blood, collected at baseline. The CDR3 nucleotides are TGTGCCGGAACACCCGGGACTAGCGAGCTCCGGAGCTCCTACAATGAGCAGTTCTTC. This sequence encodes CAGTPGTSELRSSYNEQFF.